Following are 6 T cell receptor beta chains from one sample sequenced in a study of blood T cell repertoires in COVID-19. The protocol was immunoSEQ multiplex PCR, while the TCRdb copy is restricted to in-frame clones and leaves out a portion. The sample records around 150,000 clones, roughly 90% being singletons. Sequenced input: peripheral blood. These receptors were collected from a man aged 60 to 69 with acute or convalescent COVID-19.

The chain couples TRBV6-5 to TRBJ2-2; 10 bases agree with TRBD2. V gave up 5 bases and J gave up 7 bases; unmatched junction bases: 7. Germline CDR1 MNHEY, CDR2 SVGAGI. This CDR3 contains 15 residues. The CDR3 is CASSKNPSGGGELFF. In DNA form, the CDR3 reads TGTGCCAGCAGTAAAAACCCTAGCGGGGGCGGGGAGCTGTTTTTT.

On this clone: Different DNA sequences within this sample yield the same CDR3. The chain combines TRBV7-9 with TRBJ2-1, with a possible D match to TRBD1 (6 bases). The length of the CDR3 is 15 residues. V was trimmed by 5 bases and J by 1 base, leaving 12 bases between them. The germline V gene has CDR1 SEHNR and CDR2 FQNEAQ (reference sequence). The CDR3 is CASSPDSLSYNEQFF. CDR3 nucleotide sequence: TGTGCCAGCAGCCCGGACAGCCTATCCTACAATGAGCAGTTCTTC.

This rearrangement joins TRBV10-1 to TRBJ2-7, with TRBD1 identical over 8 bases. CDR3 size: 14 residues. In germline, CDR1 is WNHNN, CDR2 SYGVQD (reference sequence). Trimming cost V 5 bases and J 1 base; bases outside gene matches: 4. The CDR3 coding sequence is TGCGCCAGCAGTAAAGGACAGGGATCCTACGAGCAGTACTTC. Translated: CASSKGQGSYEQYF.

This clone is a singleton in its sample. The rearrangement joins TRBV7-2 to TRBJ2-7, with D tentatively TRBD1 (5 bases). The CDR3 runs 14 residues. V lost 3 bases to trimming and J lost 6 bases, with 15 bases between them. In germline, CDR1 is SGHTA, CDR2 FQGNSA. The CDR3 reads CASSFDSRGTEQYF. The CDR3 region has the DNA TGTGCCAGCAGCTTCGACAGCCGAGGTACCGAGCAGTACTTC.

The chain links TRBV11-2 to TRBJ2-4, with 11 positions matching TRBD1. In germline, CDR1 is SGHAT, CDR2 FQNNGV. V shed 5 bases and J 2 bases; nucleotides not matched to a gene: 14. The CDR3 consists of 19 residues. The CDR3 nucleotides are TGTGCCAGCAGCCCAAATTTCTCCGGGGACAGGGGGACCAAAAACATTCAGTACTTC. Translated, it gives CASSPNFSGDRGTKNIQYF.

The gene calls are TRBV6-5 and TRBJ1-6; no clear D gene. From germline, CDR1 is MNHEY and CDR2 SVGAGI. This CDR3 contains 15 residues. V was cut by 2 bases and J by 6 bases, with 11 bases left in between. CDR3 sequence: CASSYEVPPNSPLHF. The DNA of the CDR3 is TGTGCCAGCAGTTACGAGGTCCCACCTAATTCACCCCTCCACTTT.